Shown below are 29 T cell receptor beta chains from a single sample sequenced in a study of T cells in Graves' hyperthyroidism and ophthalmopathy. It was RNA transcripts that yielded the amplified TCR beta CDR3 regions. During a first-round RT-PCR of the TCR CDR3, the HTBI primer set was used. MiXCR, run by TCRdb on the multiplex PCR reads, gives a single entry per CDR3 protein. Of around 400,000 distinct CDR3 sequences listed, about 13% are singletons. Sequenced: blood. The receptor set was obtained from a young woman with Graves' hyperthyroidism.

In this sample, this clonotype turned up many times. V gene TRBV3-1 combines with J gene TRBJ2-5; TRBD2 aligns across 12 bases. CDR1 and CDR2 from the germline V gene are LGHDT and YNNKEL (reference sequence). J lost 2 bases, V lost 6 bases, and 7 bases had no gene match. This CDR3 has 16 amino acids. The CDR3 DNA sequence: TGTGCCAGCAGGCTCGGACTAGCGGGGTTACAAGAGACCCAGTACTTC. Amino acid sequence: CASRLGLAGLQETQYF.

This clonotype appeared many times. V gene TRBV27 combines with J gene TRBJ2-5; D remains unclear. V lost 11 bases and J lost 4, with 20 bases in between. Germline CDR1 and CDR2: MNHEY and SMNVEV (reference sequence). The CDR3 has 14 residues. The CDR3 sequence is CAPTADRTLETQYF. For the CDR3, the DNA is TGTGCCCCTACCGCGGACCGCACCTTAGAGACCCAGTACTTC.

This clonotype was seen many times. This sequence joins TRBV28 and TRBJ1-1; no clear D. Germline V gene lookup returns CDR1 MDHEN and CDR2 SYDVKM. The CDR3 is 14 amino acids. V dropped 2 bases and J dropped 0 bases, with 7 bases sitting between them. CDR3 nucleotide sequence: TGTGCCAGCAGTTTAATTTCGGTGAACACTGAAGCTTTCTTT. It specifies CASSLISVNTEAFF.

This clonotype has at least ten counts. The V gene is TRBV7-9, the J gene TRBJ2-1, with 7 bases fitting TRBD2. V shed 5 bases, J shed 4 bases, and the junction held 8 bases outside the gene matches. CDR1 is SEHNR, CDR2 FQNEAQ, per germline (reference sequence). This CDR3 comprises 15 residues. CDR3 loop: CASSPPGLMYNEQFF. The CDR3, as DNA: TGTGCCAGCAGCCCCCCGGGACTAATGTACAATGAGCAGTTCTTC.

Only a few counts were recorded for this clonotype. DNA for the CDR3: TGTGCCAGCTCACCACCAGGGTTGACTAATGAAAAACTGTTTTTT. It specifies CASSPPGLTNEKLFF. The V gene is TRBV18, the J gene TRBJ1-4; D unresolved. Germline-derived CDR1 and CDR2 are KGHSH and LQKENI. Between the trimmed V and J ends, which lost 0 bases and 2 bases, there was a span of 7 bases. This CDR3 has 15 amino acids.

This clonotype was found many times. The chain's CDR3 is CASSGWGQGTNYGYTF. In DNA form, the CDR3 reads TGTGCCAGCAGTGGTTGGGGACAGGGAACCAACTATGGCTACACCTTC. The rearrangement links TRBV2 to TRBJ1-2; TRBD1 agrees at 9 bases. V shed 4 bases and J 2 bases; nucleotides not matched to a gene: 8. CDR1 SNHLY and CDR2 FYNNEI come from the germline V gene. The CDR3 runs to 16 residues.

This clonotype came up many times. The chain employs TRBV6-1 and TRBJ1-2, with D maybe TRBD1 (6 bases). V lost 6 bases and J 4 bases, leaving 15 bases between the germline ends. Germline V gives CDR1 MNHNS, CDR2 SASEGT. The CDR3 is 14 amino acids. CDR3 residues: CASRPDSSSYGYTF. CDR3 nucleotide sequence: TGTGCCAGCAGACCGGACAGTTCTTCCTATGGCTACACCTTC.

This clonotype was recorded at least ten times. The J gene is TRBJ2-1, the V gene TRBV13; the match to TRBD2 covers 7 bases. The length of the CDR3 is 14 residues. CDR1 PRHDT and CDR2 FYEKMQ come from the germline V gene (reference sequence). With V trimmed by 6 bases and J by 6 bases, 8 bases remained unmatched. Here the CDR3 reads CASSYTGTINEQFF. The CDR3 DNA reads TGTGCCAGCAGTTATACCGGGACTATCAATGAGCAGTTCTTC.

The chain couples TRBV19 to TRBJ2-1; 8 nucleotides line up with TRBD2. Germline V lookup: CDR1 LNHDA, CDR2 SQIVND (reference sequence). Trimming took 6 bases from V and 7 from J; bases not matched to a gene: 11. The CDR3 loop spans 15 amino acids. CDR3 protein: CASSQLAATPNEQFF. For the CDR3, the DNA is TGTGCCAGTAGCCAACTAGCGGCTACCCCAAATGAGCAGTTCTTC.

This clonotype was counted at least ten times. The CDR3 here is CSARDSRAGTGELFF. CDR3 bases: TGCAGTGCTAGAGATAGTAGGGCGGGCACCGGGGAGCTGTTTTTT. V is TRBV20-1 and J is TRBJ2-2; maybe TRBD2 (5 bases). The CDR3 runs 15 residues. Trimming took off 0 bases at V and 4 bases at J, with 12 bases between the two ends. Germline V gene lookup returns CDR1 DFQATT and CDR2 SNEGSKA (reference sequence).

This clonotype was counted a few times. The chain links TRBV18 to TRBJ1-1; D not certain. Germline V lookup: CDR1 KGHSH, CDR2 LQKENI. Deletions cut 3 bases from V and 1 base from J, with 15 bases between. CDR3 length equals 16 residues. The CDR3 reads CASSPGRRPTNTEAFF. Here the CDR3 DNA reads TGTGCCAGCTCACCCGGGCGCAGGCCAACGAACACTGAAGCTTTCTTT.

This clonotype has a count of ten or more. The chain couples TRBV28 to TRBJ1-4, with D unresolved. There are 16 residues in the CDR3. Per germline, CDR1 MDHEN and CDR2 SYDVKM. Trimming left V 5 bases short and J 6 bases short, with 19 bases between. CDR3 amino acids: CASSPAPTSADEKLFF. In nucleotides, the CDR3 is TGTGCCAGCAGTCCCGCACCCACGTCCGCGGATGAAAAACTGTTTTTT.

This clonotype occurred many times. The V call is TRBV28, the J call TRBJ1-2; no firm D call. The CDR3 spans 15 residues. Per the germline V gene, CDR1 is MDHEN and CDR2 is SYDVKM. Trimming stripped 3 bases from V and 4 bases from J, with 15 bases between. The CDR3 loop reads CASSLGHTDIYGYTF. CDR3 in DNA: TGTGCCAGCAGTTTGGGCCATACGGATATCTATGGCTACACCTTC.

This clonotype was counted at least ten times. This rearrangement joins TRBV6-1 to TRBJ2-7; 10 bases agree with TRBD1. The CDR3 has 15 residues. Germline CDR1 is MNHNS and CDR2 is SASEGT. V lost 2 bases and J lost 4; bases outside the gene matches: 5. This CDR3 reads CASSETGTGAYEQYF. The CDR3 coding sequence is TGTGCCAGCAGTGAAACCGGGACAGGGGCGTACGAGCAGTACTTC.

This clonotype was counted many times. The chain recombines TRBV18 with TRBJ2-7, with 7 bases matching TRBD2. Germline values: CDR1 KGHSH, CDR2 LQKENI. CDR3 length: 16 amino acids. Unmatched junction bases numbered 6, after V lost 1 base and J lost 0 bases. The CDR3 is CASSPRPAGSSYEQYF. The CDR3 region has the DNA TGTGCCAGCTCACCACGACCAGCGGGAAGCTCCTACGAGCAGTACTTC.

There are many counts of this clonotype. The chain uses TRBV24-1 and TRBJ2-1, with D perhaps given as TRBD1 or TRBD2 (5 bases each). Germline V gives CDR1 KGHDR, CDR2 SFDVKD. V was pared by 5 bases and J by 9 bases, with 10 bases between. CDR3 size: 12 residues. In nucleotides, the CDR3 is TGTGCCACCAGTGCCCTGAGGGGTGAGCAGTTCTTC. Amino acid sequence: CATSALRGEQFF.

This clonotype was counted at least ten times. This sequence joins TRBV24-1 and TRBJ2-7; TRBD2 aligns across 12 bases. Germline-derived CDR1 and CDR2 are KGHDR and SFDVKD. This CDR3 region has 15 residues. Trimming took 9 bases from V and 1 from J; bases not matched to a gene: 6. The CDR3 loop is CATPSSGRESYEQYF. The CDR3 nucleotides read TGTGCCACCCCTTCTAGCGGGAGGGAGTCCTACGAGCAGTACTTC.

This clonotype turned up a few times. CDR3 coding DNA: TGTGCCACCAGTGCCTTTACCGGGACAGGTTATGGCTACACCTTC. This codes for CATSAFTGTGYGYTF. The V gene is TRBV24-1, the J gene TRBJ1-2; 8 nucleotides match TRBD1. The CDR3 sequence is 15 residues long. Losses at the gene ends were 5 bases for V and 5 bases for J; bases not matched to a gene: 9. CDR1 KGHDR and CDR2 SFDVKD come from the germline V gene.

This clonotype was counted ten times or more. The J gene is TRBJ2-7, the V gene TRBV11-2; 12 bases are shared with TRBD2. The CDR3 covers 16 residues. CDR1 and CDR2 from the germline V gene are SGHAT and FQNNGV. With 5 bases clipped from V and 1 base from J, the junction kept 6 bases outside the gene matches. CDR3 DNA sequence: TGTGCCAGCAGCACCCCGACTAGCGGGGGTTCCTACGAGCAGTACTTC. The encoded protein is CASSTPTSGGSYEQYF.

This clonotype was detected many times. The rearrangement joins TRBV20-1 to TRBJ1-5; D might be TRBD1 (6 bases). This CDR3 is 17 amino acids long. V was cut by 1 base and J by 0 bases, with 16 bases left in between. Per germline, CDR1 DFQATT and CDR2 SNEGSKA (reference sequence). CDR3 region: CSARAQGTDYSNQPQHF. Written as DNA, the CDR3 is TGCAGTGCTAGAGCTCAGGGGACGGATTATAGCAATCAGCCCCAGCATTTT.

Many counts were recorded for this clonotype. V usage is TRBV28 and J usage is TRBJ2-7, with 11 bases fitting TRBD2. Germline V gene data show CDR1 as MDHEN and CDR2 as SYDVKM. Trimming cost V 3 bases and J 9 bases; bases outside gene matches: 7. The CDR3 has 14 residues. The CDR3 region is CASSFGLAGGRQYF. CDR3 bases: TGTGCCAGCAGTTTTGGCCTAGCGGGAGGCCGGCAGTACTTC.

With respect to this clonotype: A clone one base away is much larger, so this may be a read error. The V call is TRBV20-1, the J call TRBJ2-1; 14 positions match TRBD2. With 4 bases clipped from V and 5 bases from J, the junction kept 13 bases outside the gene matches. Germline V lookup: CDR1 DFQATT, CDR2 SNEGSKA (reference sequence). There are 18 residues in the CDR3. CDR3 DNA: TGCAGTGCTAAGACTAGCGGGGGGGCCGAGAGGGGCAACAATGAGCAGTTCTTC. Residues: CSAKTSGGAERGNNEQFF.

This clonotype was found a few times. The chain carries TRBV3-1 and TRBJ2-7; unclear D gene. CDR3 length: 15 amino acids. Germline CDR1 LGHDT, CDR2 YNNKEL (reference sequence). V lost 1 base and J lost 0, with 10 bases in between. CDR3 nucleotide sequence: TGTGCCAGCAGCCAAGGATCCGTTAGCTCCTACGAGCAGTACTTC. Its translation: CASSQGSVSSYEQYF.

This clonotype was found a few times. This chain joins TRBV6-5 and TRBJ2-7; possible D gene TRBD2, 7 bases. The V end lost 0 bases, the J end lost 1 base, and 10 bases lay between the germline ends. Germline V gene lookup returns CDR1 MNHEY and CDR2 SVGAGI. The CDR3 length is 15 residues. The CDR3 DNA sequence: TGTGCCAGCAGTTACTCGAGGGGGGGGTCCTACGAGCAGTACTTC. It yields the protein CASSYSRGGSYEQYF.

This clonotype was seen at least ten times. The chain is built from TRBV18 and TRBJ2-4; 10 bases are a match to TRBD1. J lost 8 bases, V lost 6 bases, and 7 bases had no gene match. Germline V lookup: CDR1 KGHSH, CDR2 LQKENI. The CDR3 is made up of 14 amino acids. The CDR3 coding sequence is TGTGCCAGCTCGCCCGGGACAGGGGCGGACATTCAGTACTTC. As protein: CASSPGTGADIQYF.

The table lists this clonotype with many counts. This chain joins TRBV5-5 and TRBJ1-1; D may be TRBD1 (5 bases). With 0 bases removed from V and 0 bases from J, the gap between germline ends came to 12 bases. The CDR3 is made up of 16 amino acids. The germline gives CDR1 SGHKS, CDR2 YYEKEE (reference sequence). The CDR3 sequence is CASSLGVRDLNTEAFF. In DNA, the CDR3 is TGTGCCAGCAGCTTGGGGGTCAGGGACTTGAACACTGAAGCTTTCTTT.

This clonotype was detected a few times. For the CDR3, the DNA is TGTGCCAGCAGCCTCAGGGAAACTAATGAAAAACTGTTTTTT. It is translated as CASSLRETNEKLFF. The genes are TRBV7-9 and TRBJ1-4; weak D call: TRBD1 (5 bases). CDR1 is SEHNR and CDR2 is FQNEAQ in the germline V gene (reference sequence). Trimming cost V 5 bases and J 1 base, with 8 bases left between them. CDR3 length equals 14 residues. Full variable domain (missing parts from reference TRBV7-9 and TRBJ1-4): DTGVSQNPRHKITKRGQNVTFRCDPISEHNRLYWYRQTLGQGPEFLTYFQNEAQLEKSRLLSDRFSAERPKGSFSTLEIQRTEQGDSAMYLCASSLRETNEKLFFGSGTQLSVL.

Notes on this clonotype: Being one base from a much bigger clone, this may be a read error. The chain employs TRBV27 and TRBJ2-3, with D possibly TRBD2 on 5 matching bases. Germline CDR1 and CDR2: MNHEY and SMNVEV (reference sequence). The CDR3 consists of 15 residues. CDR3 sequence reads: CAGSPDSAGTDTQYF. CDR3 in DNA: TGTGCCGGCAGTCCCGATAGCGCTGGCACAGATACGCAGTATTTT.

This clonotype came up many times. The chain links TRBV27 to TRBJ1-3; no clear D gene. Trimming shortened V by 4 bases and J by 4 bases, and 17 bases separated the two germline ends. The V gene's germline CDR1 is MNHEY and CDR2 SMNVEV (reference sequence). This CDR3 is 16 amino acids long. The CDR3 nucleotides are TGTGCCAGCAGTTCTAACCGTTTGGGGAGAGGAAACACCATATATTTT. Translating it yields CASSSNRLGRGNTIYF.